This section outlines one TCR beta chain sequence together with its context. Its specificity is unknown. Every patient relapsed after autologous stem cell transplantation, and brentuximab vedotin exposure varied. Data came from immunoSEQ multiplex PCR; TCRdb stores just in-frame clones and leaves some out. The sample lists 40,000 to 45,000 clones, around three quarters seen once, with 2.5% to 3.5% in the top ten. This sample was taken from a study of PD-1 blockade in classical Hodgkin lymphoma. At the level of the study: The study gave patients nivolumab 3 mg/kg intravenously every 2 weeks.

Trimming took 4 bases from V and 4 from J, leaving 11 bases between them. This CDR3 spans 13 amino acids. Germline V lookup: CDR1 SGHTS, CDR2 YDEGEE. Findings and limits, study-wide: Compared with baseline, CD4+ but not CD8+ TCR diversity had risen significantly by C4D1. The study found complete responders had baseline diversity similar to newly diagnosed patients.

The sample in question was peripheral blood mononuclear cells (PBMCs), obtained before the second cycle of nivolumab. This clonotype was sampled from a human donor with classical Hodgkin lymphoma. The chain has TRBV5-8 and TRBJ1-1, with D possibly TRBD1 on 5 matching bases. The DNA for the CDR3 is TGTGCCAGCAGCCGTACAGGATTCACTGAAGCTTTCTTT. This encodes CASSRTGFTEAFF.